Below, 5 T cell receptor beta chains from the same sample are listed, as sequenced in a study of T-cell memory formation after mild COVID-19. One entry per CDR3 protein, called by TCRdb with MiXCR from the 5' RACE reads. The top ten clones hold around 12% of a sample with roughly 500,000 distinct CDR3 sequences, just over 20% of them seen once. Sequencing input: PBMCs or a T cell subset sorted from them (not recorded which). The receptors originated from an adult woman who had mild COVID-19 (a few samples of this study predate the infection). Cell type and time point are not known.

A remark on this clonotype: Relative to the germline gene, one junction end is altered; a read error may explain this. This chain joins TRBV5-1 and TRBJ2-2; either TRBD1 or TRBD2 may fit D (5 bases each). The CDR3 runs 14 residues. Germline V gene sequence: CDR1 SGHRS, CDR2 YFSETQ. The CDR3 region is CDSRDGANTGELFF. DNA for the CDR3: TGCGACAGCAGAGACGGGGCAAACACCGGGGAGCTGTTTTTT.

This clonotype was seen a handful of times. The CDR3 DNA is TGTGCCACTAGGGGCAGGGGGAATGAGCAGTTCTTC. Its translation is CATRGRGNEQFF. The chain uses TRBV24-1 and TRBJ2-1; 7 positions match TRBD1. This CDR3 contains 12 residues. Looked up from germline, CDR1 is KGHDR and CDR2 is SFDVKD. Trimming removed 10 bases from V and 7 bases from J; junction bases left unmatched: 6.

This clonotype was found a few times. The chain has TRBV30 and TRBJ1-2, with 9 bases matching TRBD1. V dropped 3 bases and J dropped 8; count of bases not matched to a gene: 13. This CDR3 has 15 residues. Germline V CDR1 and CDR2: GTSNPN, SVGIG (reference sequence). The CDR3 DNA reads as TGTGCCTGGAGCCAGGGACAGGGAGTTTCGGGCGGCTACACCTTC. It yields the protein CAWSQGQGVSGGYTF.

This clonotype was observed a few times. This chain joins TRBV24-1 and TRBJ2-1; 10 nucleotides agree with TRBD2. The germline V gene encodes CDR1 KGHDR and CDR2 SFDVKD. The CDR3 loop spans 13 amino acids. With V trimmed by 3 bases and J by 15 bases, 7 bases remained unmatched. CDR3 protein: CATSDRAGGLRFF. The DNA of the CDR3 is TGTGCCACCAGTGATCGAGCGGGAGGGTTGCGGTTCTTC.

The genes are TRBV7-6 and TRBJ2-2; maybe TRBD2 (6 bases). Germline V gene lookup returns CDR1 SGHVS and CDR2 FNYEAQ. The CDR3 runs to 16 residues. The V gene lost 5 bases and the J gene lost 2 bases, with 15 bases spanning the gap. CDR3 DNA: TGTGCCAGCAGCGTCGGTGGAGGGATCAACACCGGGGAGCTGTTTTTT. As protein: CASSVGGGINTGELFF.